The 25 T cell receptor beta chains reported below all come from one sample, sequenced in a study of blood T cell repertoires in COVID-19. Measured with immunoSEQ multiplex PCR; TCRdb has only the in-frame clones, and not every one. The repertoire includes 350,000 or so clones, roughly 89% of them detected once, and roughly 3.9% sits in the top ten. Material for sequencing was peripheral blood. The receptor set was obtained from an older woman with COVID-19, enrolled during active disease.

The chain is built from TRBV5-1 and TRBJ2-1; possibly TRBD2 for D (6 bases). The CDR3 consists of 16 residues. Germline-derived CDR1 and CDR2 are SGHRS and YFSETQ. Trimming pared 7 bases from V and 3 bases from J, leaving 20 bases between. CDR3 DNA: TGCGCCAGCGCAATTTACGGGACTGAGGGCTACAATGAGCAGTTCTTC. It is translated as CASAIYGTEGYNEQFF.

The chain joins TRBV7-2 to TRBJ2-7; D possibly corresponds to TRBD2 (6 bases). This CDR3 is 14 amino acids long. CDR1 is SGHTA, CDR2 FQGNSA, per germline. The V end lost 0 bases, the J end lost 6 bases, and 12 bases lay between the germline ends. CDR3 DNA: TGTGCCAGCAGCTTAGCGCTCGTCGGGGGCGAGCAGTACTTC. As protein: CASSLALVGGEQYF.

This clone has just a few counts. The genes are TRBV6-5 and TRBJ1-5; D might be TRBD1 (6 bases). Trimming removed 6 bases from V and 4 bases from J, with 13 bases in between. CDR1 is MNHEY and CDR2 is SVGAGI in the germline V gene. This CDR3 has 14 amino acids. Here the CDR3 DNA reads TGTGCCAGCAGACAAACCAGGGGAAATCAGCCCCAGCATTTT. Translation gives CASRQTRGNQPQHF.

The chain couples TRBV28 to TRBJ2-2, with 11 nucleotides matching TRBD1. The CDR3 loop spans 16 amino acids. Germline V gene lookup returns CDR1 MDHEN and CDR2 SYDVKM. V was pared by 4 bases and J by 7 bases, with 8 bases of the junction left unmatched. CDR3 DNA sequence: TGTGCCAGCAGTTACGGACAGGGGGCGCGGCACGGGGAGCTGTTTTTT. It translates to CASSYGQGARHGELFF.

The chain joins TRBV29-1 to TRBJ2-3; 10 bases agree with TRBD2. Trimming removed 4 bases from V and 2 bases from J; junction bases left unmatched: 6. The CDR3 sequence is 15 residues long. Looked up from germline, CDR1 is SQVTM and CDR2 is ANQGSEA. The CDR3 reads CSVVRTSGLTDTQYF. CDR3 DNA sequence: TGCAGCGTTGTTCGGACTAGCGGACTCACAGATACGCAGTATTTT.

The rearrangement joins TRBV2 to TRBJ2-7; 7 bases fit TRBD1. This CDR3 is built from 16 residues. Trimming took 9 bases from V and 2 from J; bases not matched to a gene: 16. Germline CDR1 is SNHLY and CDR2 is FYNNEI. CDR3 nucleotides: TGTGCCAGTAGATTTTCACTTTGGCAGGGGGCCTACGAGCAGTACTTC. This gives the protein CASRFSLWQGAYEQYF.

This clone has a handful of counts. The gene calls are TRBV5-1 and TRBJ2-1; 10 bases map to TRBD1. There are 15 residues in the CDR3. Germline loops: CDR1 SGHRS, CDR2 YFSETQ. After removal of 3 bases from V and 7 bases from J, the junction contained 7 bases not matched to a gene. The CDR3 region is CASSWGQGIFNEQFF. For the CDR3, the DNA is TGCGCCAGCAGCTGGGGACAGGGGATATTTAATGAGCAGTTCTTC.

This chain uses TRBV6-5 with TRBJ2-1; 9 bases agree with TRBD2. The CDR3 is 15 amino acids. Germline-derived CDR1 and CDR2 are MNHEY and SVGAGI. With V trimmed by 6 bases and J by 0 bases, 3 bases remained unmatched. CDR3 residues: CASRRRGGSYNEQFF. CDR3 coding DNA: TGTGCCAGCAGGCGGCGGGGGGGCTCCTACAATGAGCAGTTCTTC.

Only one count was recorded for this clone. Here the CDR3 DNA reads TGTGCCAGCTCACCTTATAATAGCGGGGAAATACGGGAGACCCAGTACTTC. Its protein product is CASSPYNSGEIRETQYF. The chain recombines TRBV18 with TRBJ2-5; TRBD2 matches at 8 bases. CDR3 size: 17 residues. CDR1 and CDR2 (germline): KGHSH, LQKENI. With 3 bases clipped from V and 5 bases from J, the junction kept 14 bases outside the gene matches. The complete variable domain, with remaining parts taken from reference TRBV18 and TRBJ2-5, reads NAGVMQNPRHLVRRRGQEARLRCSPMKGHSHVYWYRQLPEEGLKFMVYLQKENIIDESGMPKERFSAEFPKEGPSILRIQQVVRGDSAAYFCASSPYNSGEIRETQYFGPGTRLLVL.

The V call is TRBV27, the J call TRBJ1-5; D gene uncertain. The CDR3 extends over 14 amino acids. Germline V CDR1 and CDR2: MNHEY, SMNVEV (reference sequence). Deletions cut 1 base from V and 5 bases from J, with 9 bases between. CDR3 residues: CASSLLSTDQPQHF. CDR3 in DNA: TGTGCCAGCAGTTTATTGAGTACGGATCAGCCCCAGCATTTT.

The V call is TRBV29-1, the J call TRBJ1-1; D is possibly TRBD1 (6 bases). The CDR3 runs to 11 residues. V was cut by 1 base and J by 8 bases, with 8 bases left in between. CDR1 is SQVTM and CDR2 is ANQGSEA in the germline V gene. As DNA, the CDR3 is TGCAGCGTTGAAGTAGGGACAGAAGCTTTCTTT. This encodes CSVEVGTEAFF.

This sequence joins TRBV20-1 and TRBJ2-3; the D gene is possibly TRBD2 (6 bases). Germline V gene sequence: CDR1 DFQATT, CDR2 SNEGSKA (reference sequence). There are 10 residues in the CDR3. The CDR3 loop is CSPEGDTQYF. The DNA of the CDR3 is TGCAGCCCGGAGGGGGATACGCAGTATTTT.

This clone was seen once. The chain joins TRBV28 to TRBJ2-4; 7 bases are shared with TRBD2. CDR3 size: 16 residues. After removal of 4 bases from V and 0 bases from J, the junction contained 6 bases not matched to a gene. CDR1 and CDR2 (germline): MDHEN, SYDVKM. The CDR3 sequence: CASSSPGTIAKNIQYF. CDR3 DNA: TGTGCCAGCAGTTCTCCCGGGACTATAGCCAAAAACATTCAGTACTTC.

V usage is TRBV5-1 and J usage is TRBJ1-1; D not resolved. CDR1 SGHRS and CDR2 YFSETQ come from the germline V gene. The CDR3 sequence is 15 residues long. Trimming stripped 4 bases from V and 1 base from J, with 14 bases between. In DNA, the CDR3 is TGCGCCAGCAGCGTTCTGTCCCCTTCGAACACTGAAGCTTTCTTT. Amino acid sequence: CASSVLSPSNTEAFF.

The chain has TRBV19 and TRBJ1-1; D not certain. CDR3 size: 13 residues. Trimming left V 7 bases short and J 3 bases short, with 12 bases between. Germline CDR1 is LNHDA and CDR2 is SQIVND (reference sequence). The CDR3 region is CASTSTLHTEAFF. CDR3 bases: TGTGCCAGTACCTCGACTTTACACACTGAAGCTTTCTTT. Full variable domain (rest looked up from reference TRBV19 and TRBJ1-1): DGGITQSPKYLFRKEGQNVTLSCEQNLNHDAMYWYRQDPGQGLRLIYYSQIVNDFQKGDIAEGYSVSREKKESFPLTVTSAQKNPTAFYLCASTSTLHTEAFFGQGTRLTVV.

The chain carries TRBV3-1 (or the pseudogene TRBV3-2) and TRBJ1-1, with TRBD1 matching over 10 bases. CDR3 length: 16 amino acids. Germline-derived CDR1 and CDR2 are LGHDT and YNNKEL (reference sequence). V dropped 3 bases and J dropped 3; count of bases not matched to a gene: 7. CDR3 residues: CASSQGDRGRDTEAFF. CDR3 nucleotide sequence: TGTGCCAGCAGCCAGGGAGACAGGGGGCGGGACACTGAAGCTTTCTTT.

This clone was picked up a small number of times. The rearrangement uses TRBV30 and TRBJ1-2; a weak D match, TRBD1 (6 bases). Germline V gene data show CDR1 as GTSNPN and CDR2 as SVGIG (reference sequence). The CDR3 has 15 residues. V lost 8 bases, J lost 6 bases, and 25 bases lay in between. CDR3 sequence (DNA): TGTGCCGAGGGCGGACTCAGGGAGGGGGTAGATGGCTACACCTTC. Amino acid sequence: CAEGGLREGVDGYTF.

The chain is built from TRBV11-3 and TRBJ2-1; 11 positions agree with TRBD2. CDR1 and CDR2 (germline): SGHNT, YENEEA. The CDR3 totals 17 residues. Trimming removed 1 base from V and 3 bases from J; junction bases left unmatched: 5. CDR3 in DNA: TGTGCCAGCAGCTTAGGGGCTAGCGGGGGGCTCTACAATGAGCAGTTCTTC. Its translation is CASSLGASGGLYNEQFF.

The rearrangement uses TRBV9 and TRBJ1-2, with D tentatively TRBD1 (6 bases). The V gene lost 4 bases and the J gene lost 6 bases, with 16 bases spanning the gap. This CDR3 comprises 14 residues. CDR1 SGDLS and CDR2 YYNGEE come from the germline V gene. This CDR3 is CASSPGGQRHGYTF. CDR3 in DNA: TGTGCCAGCAGCCCGGGGGGCCAACGACATGGCTACACCTTC. Full variable domain (remainder filled in from reference TRBV9 and TRBJ1-2): DSGVTQTPKHLITATGQRVTLRCSPRSGDLSVYWYQQSLDQGLQFLIQYYNGEERAKGNILERFSAQQFPDLHSELNLSSLELGDSALYFCASSPGGQRHGYTFGSGTRLTVV.

J is TRBJ1-3 and V is TRBV18; TRBD1 agrees at 8 bases. This CDR3 comprises 17 residues. The germline CDR1 and CDR2 sequences are KGHSH and LQKENI. The ends lost 8 bases at V and 0 bases at J; junction bases unmatched: 12. The CDR3: CASRHGTGSLSGNTIYF. Here the CDR3 DNA reads TGTGCCAGCCGTCACGGGACAGGCTCCCTCTCTGGAAACACCATATATTTT.

This clone has a single count. The chain recombines TRBV7-2 with TRBJ2-7, with a tentative D call TRBD2 (6 bases). Trimming removed 4 bases from V and 0 bases from J, with 16 bases in between. The germline CDR1 and CDR2 sequences are SGHTA and FQGNSA. The CDR3 covers 16 residues. CDR3 residues: CASSYRGGTFSYEQYF. The DNA of the CDR3 is TGTGCCAGCAGCTACCGGGGAGGTACCTTCTCCTACGAGCAGTACTTC.

V gene TRBV2 combines with J gene TRBJ1-2; 7 bases agree with TRBD1. Germline CDR1 reads SNHLY; CDR2 reads FYNNEI. V was clipped by 3 bases and J by 7 bases; unmatched bases: 5. This CDR3 region has 13 residues. Written as DNA, the CDR3 is TGTGCCAGCAGTGAGGAAGGGGGCGGTGGCTACACCTTC. Amino acids: CASSEEGGGGYTF. The full variable domain, its missing parts supplied by reference TRBV2 and TRBJ1-2, is EPEVTQTPSHQVTQMGQEVILRCVPISNHLYFYWYRQILGQKVEFLVSFYNNEISEKSEIFDDQFSVERPDGSNFTLKIRSTKLEDSAMYFCASSEEGGGGYTFGSGTRLTVV.

CDR3 sequence reads: CASSFSGRAGGYTF. CDR3 coding DNA: TGTGCCAGCAGTTTTTCAGGGCGTGCGGGGGGCTACACCTTC. V gene TRBV27 combines with J gene TRBJ1-2, with TRBD1 as a possible D gene (5 bases). V gave up 3 bases and J gave up 8 bases, with 16 bases separating them. Per germline, CDR1 MNHEY and CDR2 SMNVEV (reference sequence). The CDR3 covers 14 residues.

The chain carries TRBV9 and TRBJ1-2; TRBD1 agrees at 9 bases. The CDR3 has 14 residues. The V gene's germline CDR1 is SGDLS and CDR2 YYNGEE. The J segment lost 4 bases and the V segment lost 3 bases, leaving 4 bases of the junction unmatched. CDR3 residues: CASSGNRGPYGYTF. The DNA for the CDR3 is TGTGCCAGCAGCGGAAACAGGGGGCCCTATGGCTACACCTTC.

This clone was seen a single time. The rearrangement uses TRBV19 and TRBJ1-2; tentatively, D is TRBD1 (5 bases). Germline assignment: CDR1 LNHDA and CDR2 SQIVND (reference sequence). V lost 2 bases to trimming and J lost 8 bases, with 18 bases between them. The CDR3 runs 15 residues. The CDR3 region is CASSISRDQSGGYTF. The CDR3 DNA sequence: TGTGCCAGTAGTATATCCCGGGACCAGAGCGGGGGCTACACCTTC.